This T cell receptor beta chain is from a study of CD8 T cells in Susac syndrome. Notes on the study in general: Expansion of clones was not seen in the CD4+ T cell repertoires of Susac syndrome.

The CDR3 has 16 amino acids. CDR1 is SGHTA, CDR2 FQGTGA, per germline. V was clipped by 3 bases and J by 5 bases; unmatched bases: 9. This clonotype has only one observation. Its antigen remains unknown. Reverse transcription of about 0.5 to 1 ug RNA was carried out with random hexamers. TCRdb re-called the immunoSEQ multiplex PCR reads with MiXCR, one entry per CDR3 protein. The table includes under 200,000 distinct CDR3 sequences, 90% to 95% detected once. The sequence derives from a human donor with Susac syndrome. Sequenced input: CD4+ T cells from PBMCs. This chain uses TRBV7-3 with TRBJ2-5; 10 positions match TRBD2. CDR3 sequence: CASSFSGGSAGETQYF. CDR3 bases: TGTGCCAGCAGCTTTAGCGGGGGGTCGGCAGGGGAGACCCAGTACTTC.